The rows below give T cell receptor beta chains drawn from one sample of a study of T cells after yellow fever vaccination. Each CDR3 protein is one row after TCRdb ran MiXCR on the 5' RACE reads. The table has approximately 330,000 distinct CDR3 sequences, 4.1% seen once; the top ten hold around 24%. The sequenced sample was PBMCs, obtained 5 days after the yellow fever booster vaccination. The receptors here all came from a man younger than 35 who received the YFV17D yellow fever vaccine. Each CDR3 is given with its conserved first and last residue. Fields, in order: D gene, clone size, J gene, V gene, CDR3 DNA, CDR3 protein. D genes are given only for firm matches. Clone size is shown for a subset of rows, as once, few, many or a class of expanded clone.

D: -
size: few
J: TRBJ2-7
V: TRBV7-6
DNA: TGTGCCAGCAGCTCCACCGCCGACTACGAGCAGTACTTC
CDR3: CASSSTADYEQYF

D: -
size: -
J: TRBJ2-3
V: TRBV7-8
DNA: TGTGCCAGCAGCCGTTCGGCAGCCTCTAGCACAGATACGCAGTATTTT
CDR3: CASSRSAASSTDTQYF

D: -
size: -
J: TRBJ1-5
V: TRBV24-1
DNA: TGTGCCACCAGTGACGCCGGGAGATTCAATCAGCCCCAGCATTTT
CDR3: CATSDAGRFNQPQHF

D: -
size: many
J: TRBJ1-2
V: TRBV4-3
DNA: TGCGCCAGCAGCCAAGATTGGGCCCGGGCGGGGTATGGCTACACCTTC
CDR3: CASSQDWARAGYGYTF

D: -
size: few
J: TRBJ2-7
V: TRBV27
DNA: TGTGCCAGCAGTTTATACGAGCAGTACTTC
CDR3: CASSLYEQYF

D: TRBD1
size: few
J: TRBJ1-5
V: TRBV10-3
DNA: TGTGCCACCGACACAGGGGGAAGCAATCAGCCCCAGCATTTT
CDR3: CATDTGGSNQPQHF

D: TRBD1
size: few
J: TRBJ1-2
V: TRBV30
DNA: TGTGCCTGGACCGGGACAGAGTATGGCTACACCTTC
CDR3: CAWTGTEYGYTF

D: -
size: few
J: TRBJ1-5
V: TRBV7-2
DNA: TGTGCCAGCAGCTTTTCCAACAATCAGCCCCAGCATTTT
CDR3: CASSFSNNQPQHF

D: -
size: many
J: TRBJ1-1
V: TRBV5-1
DNA: TGCGCCAGCAGCCTAGGGTTGTCGGACACTGAAGCTTTCTTT
CDR3: CASSLGLSDTEAFF

D: -
size: many
J: TRBJ2-7
V: TRBV27
DNA: TGTGCCAGCAGTTTATCCGCCGGGTTCGCTTTTCGGCAGTACTTC
CDR3: CASSLSAGFAFRQYF

D: -
size: -
J: TRBJ1-5
V: TRBV6-6
DNA: TGTGCCAGCAGTTACGGAGAACAGCCCCAGCATTTT
CDR3: CASSYGEQPQHF

D: -
size: -
J: TRBJ2-1
V: TRBV15
DNA: TGTGCCACCAGCAGAGGGGGGAATGAGCAGTTCTTC
CDR3: CATSRGGNEQFF

D: TRBD2
size: -
J: TRBJ2-1
V: TRBV5-1
DNA: TGCGCCAGCAGACATCCCCCGGGACTAGAGGGTGAGCAGTTCTTC
CDR3: CASRHPPGLEGEQFF

D: -
size: many
J: TRBJ2-3
V: TRBV7-9
DNA: TGTGCCAGCAGCCCGGGCCCAGGAGATACGCAGTATTTT
CDR3: CASSPGPGDTQYF

D: -
size: -
J: TRBJ2-2
V: TRBV12-3/TRBV12-4
DNA: TGTGCCAGCAGCCTCGTCTCAGGGAGGACCGGGGAGCTGTTTTTT
CDR3: CASSLVSGRTGELFF

D: -
size: -
J: TRBJ2-1
V: TRBV24-1
DNA: TGTGCCACCAGTGATGAAAAGACAGGTCGACGTGAGCAGTTCTTC
CDR3: CATSDEKTGRREQFF

D: TRBD2
size: -
J: TRBJ2-4
V: TRBV20-1
DNA: TGCAGTGCTAGTACTAGCGGAAACATTCAGTACTTC
CDR3: CSASTSGNIQYF

D: TRBD1
size: -
J: TRBJ2-5
V: TRBV4-3
DNA: TGCGCCAGCAGCCAGAGACAGGGGTCTCAGGAGACCCAGTACTTC
CDR3: CASSQRQGSQETQYF

D: -
size: -
J: TRBJ2-5
V: TRBV4-1
DNA: TGCGCCAGCAGCCAAGGACGGGGGGCTACTCAAGAGACCCAGTACTTC
CDR3: CASSQGRGATQETQYF

D: -
size: few
J: TRBJ2-1
V: TRBV15
DNA: TGTGCCACCAGCGGCCGAAGAGGTTGGGAGCAGTTCTTC
CDR3: CATSGRRGWEQFF

D: -
size: few
J: TRBJ1-1
V: TRBV2
DNA: TGTGCCAGCAGTGAATCCGGGCCAGCCTTGGGAGCTTTCTTT
CDR3: CASSESGPALGAFF

D: TRBD1
size: -
J: TRBJ1-2
V: TRBV20-1
DNA: TGCAGTGTTCCCAAAAACAGGGGAAACTATGGCTACACCTTC
CDR3: CSVPKNRGNYGYTF

D: -
size: -
J: TRBJ1-6
V: TRBV6-5
DNA: TGTGCCAGCCGGGGGGGGGGCTCCTATAATTCACCCCTCCACTTT
CDR3: CASRGGGSYNSPLHF

D: TRBD1
size: -
J: TRBJ2-5
V: TRBV18
DNA: TGTGCCAGCTCACCACAAGGGACAGGGAGAGAGACCCAGTACTTC
CDR3: CASSPQGTGRETQYF

D: TRBD1
size: few
J: TRBJ1-1
V: TRBV15
DNA: TGTGCCACCACAGACAGGGCGACGACTGAAGCTTTCTTT
CDR3: CATTDRATTEAFF

D: -
size: -
J: TRBJ1-5
V: TRBV23-1
DNA: TGCGCCAGCAGTCAATCTCACAGGCCAATTAGGCCCCAGCATTTT
CDR3: CASSQSHRPIRPQHF

D: TRBD2
size: few
J: TRBJ2-5
V: TRBV7-9
DNA: TGTGCCAGCAGCCCCCGGGGGGGCCTACCCCCATTGACCCAGTACTTC
CDR3: CASSPRGGLPPLTQYF

D: TRBD2
size: few
J: TRBJ2-5
V: TRBV20-1
DNA: TGCAGTGCTAGAGTTTTACTAGCGGGGGAGCGTGGGACCCAGTACTTC
CDR3: CSARVLLAGERGTQYF

D: -
size: many
J: TRBJ2-5
V: TRBV7-9
DNA: TGTGCCAGCAGCCTAAGACCGGTTGAGACCCAGTACTTC
CDR3: CASSLRPVETQYF

D: -
size: few
J: TRBJ1-6
V: TRBV7-2
DNA: TGTGCCAGCAGCTTAGTTGGGGGACGAGCTTCACCCCTCCACTTT
CDR3: CASSLVGGRASPLHF

D: -
size: many
J: TRBJ2-1
V: TRBV7-8
DNA: TGTGCCAGCAGCCCCTACTACACAGGGCTGCTCCTCTCCTACAATGAGCAGTTCTTC
CDR3: CASSPYYTGLLLSYNEQFF

D: -
size: -
J: TRBJ1-3
V: TRBV4-2
DNA: TGTGCCAGCAGCCAAGAGCCCTCCCGCGGGCCTGGAAACACCATATATTTT
CDR3: CASSQEPSRGPGNTIYF

D: -
size: -
J: TRBJ1-5
V: TRBV4-1
DNA: TGCGCCAGCAGCCAAGCCGGGAATCAGCCCCAGCATTTT
CDR3: CASSQAGNQPQHF

D: TRBD1
size: -
J: TRBJ1-2
V: TRBV9
DNA: TGTGCCAGCAGCCCCCCGGGACAGGATTATGGCTACACCTTC
CDR3: CASSPPGQDYGYTF